Presented here are 10 T cell receptor beta chains from one specimen sequenced in a study of T cell changes during pregnancy in multiple sclerosis. Assay used: immunoSEQ multiplex PCR; TCRdb lists only in-frame clones, some missing. The sample carries some 60,000 clones, around nine tenths recorded once. Specimen: peripheral blood, collected before pregnancy. Receptors were obtained from a female donor with multiple sclerosis, enrolled in a pregnancy study.

A single count supports this clone. The rearrangement links TRBV19 to TRBJ1-4; D might be TRBD1 (6 bases). The CDR3 is 16 residues long. The germline gives CDR1 LNHDA, CDR2 SQIVND (reference sequence). The germline V and J ends were trimmed by 7 bases and 1 base, with 16 bases remaining between them. The CDR3 bases are TGTGCCAGTAAAGGGGCAGGGGTGAGAACTAATGAAAAACTGTTTTTT. Its translation is CASKGAGVRTNEKLFF.

This clone appeared a single time. This chain links TRBV7-3 with TRBJ1-2; 8 nucleotides agree with TRBD1. The V gene end was trimmed by 3 bases and the J gene end by 3 bases; junction bases not matched to a gene: 0. Germline lookup yields CDR1 SGHTA and CDR2 FQGTGA. CDR3 length: 13 amino acids. In nucleotides, the CDR3 is TGTGCCAGCAGCTTGACAGGGGACTATGGCTACACCTTC. Its protein product is CASSLTGDYGYTF.

The chain uses TRBV4-3 and TRBJ2-5, with 10 bases fitting TRBD2. CDR3 length: 15 residues. Trimming cost V 0 bases and J 6 bases; bases outside gene matches: 4. Germline loops: CDR1 LGHNA, CDR2 YSLEER. CDR3 nucleotides: TGCGCCAGCAGCCAAGACCCTAGCGGGGGTCAGACCCAGTACTTC. It codes for CASSQDPSGGQTQYF.

This clone was picked up one time. This rearrangement joins TRBV11-2 to TRBJ1-2; tentatively, D is TRBD1 (5 bases). Germline V gives CDR1 SGHAT, CDR2 FQNNGV. The CDR3 length is 14 residues. Trimming left V 2 bases short and J 4 bases short, with 11 bases between. The CDR3 here is CASSLPGQSYGYTF. The CDR3 DNA sequence: TGTGCCAGCAGCTTACCAGGGCAGAGCTATGGCTACACCTTC. The variable domain in full, completed from reference TRBV11-2 and TRBJ1-2, reads EAGVAQSPRYKIIEKRQSVAFWCNPISGHATLYWYQQILGQGPKLLIQFQNNGVVDDSQLPKDRFSAERLKGVDSTLKIQPAKLEDSAVYLCASSLPGQSYGYTFGSGTRLTVV.

As to this clone: At one of its ends the junction is not consistent with the germline gene, which may arise from a read error. The V gene is TRBV7-7, the J gene TRBJ2-7, with 7 bases aligning to TRBD2. Germline-derived CDR1 and CDR2 are SSHAT and FNYEAQ (reference sequence). There are 13 residues in the CDR3. The CDR3 nucleotides are TGTGCTAGCAGCTTACTAAGGGAGGGGGAGCAGTACTTC. Encoded protein: CASSLLREGEQYF.

The chain has TRBV7-2 and TRBJ2-7; 7 bases line up with TRBD1. The CDR3 extends over 15 amino acids. Germline V gene data show CDR1 as SGHTA and CDR2 as FQGNSA. Losses at the gene ends were 4 bases for V and 0 bases for J; bases not matched to a gene: 6. The CDR3 protein is CASSSRQGPSYEQYF. As DNA, the CDR3 is TGTGCCAGCAGCTCAAGACAGGGCCCCTCCTACGAGCAGTACTTC.

This chain connects TRBV7-2 to TRBJ2-3; tentative D call: TRBD1 (6 bases). Per germline, CDR1 SGHTA and CDR2 FQGNSA. The CDR3 totals 13 residues. V was pared by 3 bases and J by 6 bases, with 10 bases between. The CDR3 DNA reads TGTGCCAGCAGCTTTAACAGGGAGGATACGCAGTATTTT. It specifies CASSFNREDTQYF.

This chain uses TRBV7-8 with TRBJ1-2, with D possibly being TRBD1 (5 bases). This CDR3 contains 13 residues. The V gene's germline CDR1 is SGHVS and CDR2 FQNEAQ. V lost 2 bases to trimming and J lost 6 bases, with 10 bases between them. CDR3 nucleotides: TGTGCCAGCAGCTTACGGTCGGGGGATGGCTACACCTTC. Translating gives CASSLRSGDGYTF.

The J gene is TRBJ1-1, the V gene TRBV4-1; D may be TRBD1 (5 bases). From germline, CDR1 is MGHRA and CDR2 YSYEKL. CDR3 length: 15 amino acids. Trimming left V 1 base short and J 4 bases short, with 13 bases between. The CDR3 region has the DNA TGCGCCAGCAGCCAAGGACCCGGGGGAGGCACTGAAGCTTTCTTT. As protein: CASSQGPGGGTEAFF.

Turning to this clone: This sample also contains other DNA sequences that code for the same CDR3. The chain has TRBV6-6 and TRBJ1-1, with 7 bases aligning to TRBD1. J gave up 1 base and V 9 bases, and 2 bases lay outside the gene matches. The germline V gene encodes CDR1 MNHNY and CDR2 SVGAGI (reference sequence). There are 12 residues in the CDR3. The CDR3 DNA reads as TGTGCCAGTAGGGGGCCGAACACTGAAGCTTTCTTT. This encodes CASRGPNTEAFF.